The 24 T cell receptor beta chains below all came from one sample that was sequenced in a study of CD8 T cells in ankylosing spondylitis. TCRdb used MiXCR to reprocess the 5' RACE reads, holding one entry per CDR3 protein. Found here are about 200,000 distinct CDR3 sequences, about a quarter of them singletons; the top ten hold approximately 6.6%. The sequencing sample was made of blood, either unsorted or a sorted T cell fraction (not recorded which). The receptors originated from a male donor with ankylosing spondylitis or in good health (not recorded which).

There are many counts of this clonotype. The chain uses TRBV3-1 and TRBJ2-7, with TRBD1 matching over 7 bases. Germline CDR1 reads LGHDT; CDR2 reads YNNKEL (reference sequence). V shed 4 bases, J shed 7 bases, and the junction held 10 bases outside the gene matches. This CDR3 comprises 14 residues. For the CDR3, the DNA is TGTGCCAGCAGCCGGGATGGGGACAGAATTGAGCAGTACTTC. This sequence encodes CASSRDGDRIEQYF.

The rearrangement links TRBV5-1 to TRBJ2-7, with TRBD2 as a possible D gene (5 bases). V was trimmed by 0 bases and J by 1 base, leaving 8 bases between them. CDR1 and CDR2 from the germline V gene are SGHRS and YFSETQ. The CDR3 has 14 amino acids. CDR3: CASSLAGDSYEQYF. CDR3 in DNA: TGCGCCAGCAGCTTGGCCGGGGATTCCTACGAGCAGTACTTC.

The V call is TRBV25-1, the J call TRBJ2-1; no clear D. V was cut by 4 bases and J by 8 bases, with 6 bases left in between. Germline V gives CDR1 MGHDK, CDR2 SYGVNS. The CDR3 has 11 amino acids. DNA for the CDR3: TGTGCCAGCAGTGGTTTTGATGAGCAGTTCTTC. It codes for CASSGFDEQFF.

This chain connects TRBV20-1 to TRBJ2-3; 11 bases map to TRBD2. With V trimmed by 6 bases and J by 4 bases, 9 bases remained unmatched. The CDR3 extends over 15 amino acids. CDR1 is DFQATT, CDR2 SNEGSKA, per germline (reference sequence). This CDR3 is CSAKTSGSLSDTQYF. In DNA form, the CDR3 reads TGCAGTGCAAAAACTAGCGGGAGTTTGTCAGATACGCAGTATTTT.

This clonotype showed up many times. The rearrangement links TRBV20-1 to TRBJ2-3; 8 nucleotides agree with TRBD2. The CDR3 runs to 14 residues. After removal of 6 bases from V and 1 base from J, the junction contained 6 bases not matched to a gene. Germline-derived CDR1 and CDR2 are DFQATT and SNEGSKA (reference sequence). The CDR3 loop reads CSASLADGTDTQYF. In DNA form, the CDR3 reads TGCAGTGCCTCACTAGCGGACGGCACAGATACGCAGTATTTT.

J is TRBJ2-5 and V is TRBV29-1, with D possibly being TRBD1 or TRBD2 (5 bases each). The CDR3 runs to 14 residues. In germline, CDR1 is SQVTM, CDR2 ANQGSEA. The V end lost 6 bases, the J end lost 2 bases, and 16 bases lay between the germline ends. CDR3: CSVGTFRSQETQYF. CDR3 bases: TGCAGCGTGGGGACGTTCCGGAGTCAAGAGACCCAGTACTTC.

The chain recombines TRBV20-1 with TRBJ1-1, with D perhaps TRBD1 (5 bases). This CDR3 spans 13 amino acids. Per the germline V gene, CDR1 is DFQATT and CDR2 is SNEGSKA (reference sequence). The V end was cut by 5 bases, the J end by 3 bases, with 13 bases between. The chain's CDR3 is CSALRDRYTEAFF. The CDR3 DNA follows: TGCAGTGCTCTGAGGGACCGCTACACTGAAGCTTTCTTT.

This clonotype has at least ten counts. The genes are TRBV12-3 or TRBV12-4 and TRBJ1-4; tentatively, D is TRBD1 (5 bases). The length of the CDR3 is 14 residues. V lost 8 bases, J lost 4 bases, and 14 bases lay in between. This CDR3 reads CASGGGGFNEKLFF. As DNA, the CDR3 is TGTGCCAGCGGGGGGGGAGGATTTAATGAAAAACTGTTTTTT.

This clonotype was seen at least ten times. The CDR3 spells CASSGTDRPGGYTF. CDR3 in DNA: TGCGCCAGCAGCGGGACGGACAGGCCGGGCGGCTACACCTTC. The rearrangement joins TRBV5-1 to TRBJ1-2; 7 bases are a match to TRBD1. From germline, CDR1 is SGHRS and CDR2 YFSETQ. V dropped 4 bases and J dropped 8; count of bases not matched to a gene: 11. This CDR3 spans 14 amino acids. Full variable domain (rest looked up from reference TRBV5-1 and TRBJ1-2): KAGVTQTPRYLIKTRGQQVTLSCSPISGHRSVSWYQQTPGQGLQFLFEYFSETQRNKGNFPGRFSGRQFSNSRSEMNVSTLELGDSALYLCASSGTDRPGGYTFGSGTRLTVV.

This clonotype has only a few counts. This chain uses TRBV29-1 with TRBJ2-7; the D gene is possibly TRBD1 (6 bases). This CDR3 comprises 13 residues. Germline V gene data show CDR1 as SQVTM and CDR2 as ANQGSEA. Trimming shortened V by 7 bases and J by 2 bases, and 15 bases separated the two germline ends. The DNA for the CDR3 is TGCAGCGCAACCGGGACATGGACCTACGAGCAGTACTTC. Translated, it gives CSATGTWTYEQYF.

This clonotype showed up many times. The chain employs TRBV11-2 and TRBJ2-3, with D possibly TRBD1 on 6 matching bases. V lost 5 bases and J lost 3, with 9 bases in between. The CDR3 has 13 residues. Germline V CDR1 and CDR2: SGHAT, FQNNGV. CDR3 sequence reads: CASSADRTDTQYF. The CDR3 coding sequence is TGTGCCAGCAGCGCGGACAGAACAGATACGCAGTATTTT.

This clonotype occurred many times. The chain carries TRBV11-2 and TRBJ2-3; the match to TRBD2 covers 7 bases. Germline V CDR1 and CDR2: SGHAT, FQNNGV. The CDR3 sequence is 16 residues long. V shed 4 bases and J 1 base; nucleotides not matched to a gene: 8. The DNA of the CDR3 is TGTGCCAGCAGCTCGAACCGCCTAGCGGGCACAGATACGCAGTATTTT. This encodes CASSSNRLAGTDTQYF.

This clonotype was counted only a few times. The chain uses TRBV6-5 and TRBJ2-5; perhaps TRBD2 as D (6 bases). The CDR3 is made up of 10 amino acids. Trimming removed 9 bases from V and 5 bases from J, with 7 bases in between. Germline V gives CDR1 MNHEY, CDR2 SVGAGI. CDR3 protein: CARGGETQYF. The CDR3 coding sequence is TGTGCCAGAGGAGGGGAGACCCAGTACTTC.

This clonotype was counted ten times or more. This sequence joins TRBV10-3 and TRBJ2-5; TRBD1 is a possible D gene (6 bases). CDR3 size: 13 residues. Germline CDR1 reads ENHRY; CDR2 reads SYGVKD. The V end lost 3 bases, the J end lost 3 bases, and 8 bases lay between the germline ends. In DNA form, the CDR3 reads TGTGCCATCAGTGACAGGACAGAAGAGACCCAGTACTTC. This encodes CAISDRTEETQYF.

This clonotype has a count of ten or more. The rearrangement links TRBV12-3 or TRBV12-4 to TRBJ2-1; 9 bases agree with TRBD1. With 6 bases clipped from V and 7 bases from J, the junction kept 7 bases outside the gene matches. This CDR3 has 14 amino acids. The CDR3 bases are TGTGCCAGCAGCCCGGGGACAGGGCGGAATGAGCAGTTCTTC. As protein: CASSPGTGRNEQFF.

In its sample, this clonotype was seen many times. As DNA, the CDR3 is TGCAGCGTTTTGAGGGACAGGGGCTACGAGCAGTACTTC. Its translation: CSVLRDRGYEQYF. The chain has TRBV29-1 and TRBJ2-7; 10 bases align to TRBD1. Germline V lookup: CDR1 SQVTM, CDR2 ANQGSEA. The CDR3 is 13 residues long. The V gene end was trimmed by 5 bases and the J gene end by 3 bases; junction bases not matched to a gene: 4.

This clonotype was picked up many times. The rearrangement joins TRBV24-1 to TRBJ2-7; weak D call: TRBD1 (6 bases). Trimming took off 4 bases at V and 6 bases at J, with 12 bases between the two ends. Germline V gene lookup returns CDR1 KGHDR and CDR2 SFDVKD. The CDR3 length is 13 residues. CDR3 sequence (DNA): TGTGCCACCAGTGACACAGGGTTCGTCGAGCAGTACTTC. Translated: CATSDTGFVEQYF.

This clonotype occurred once. The chain combines TRBV29-1 with TRBJ2-5, with D uncertain. V gave up 2 bases and J gave up 5 bases, with 6 bases separating them. The CDR3 covers 11 residues. CDR1 is SQVTM and CDR2 is ANQGSEA in the germline V gene. CDR3 residues: CSVEILETQYF. In DNA form, the CDR3 reads TGCAGCGTTGAAATTCTGGAGACCCAGTACTTC.

This sequence joins TRBV28 and TRBJ1-1; D possibly corresponds to TRBD1 (5 bases). Germline CDR1 and CDR2: MDHEN and SYDVKM. This CDR3 region has 14 residues. Trimming left V 6 bases short and J 4 bases short, with 15 bases between. CDR3 sequence (DNA): TGTGCCAGCAGCCCGGGGGGGTCCCTCACTGAAGCTTTCTTT. Translation gives CASSPGGSLTEAFF. The whole variable domain, remainder taken from reference TRBV28 and TRBJ1-1, is DVKVTQSSRYLVKRTGEKVFLECVQDMDHENMFWYRQDPGLGLRLIYFSYDVKMKEKGDIPEGYSVSREKKERFSLILESASTNQTSMYLCASSPGGSLTEAFFGQGTRLTVV.

This clonotype was counted between two and nine times. In DNA form, the CDR3 reads TGTGCCAGCAGCTTAGTGTCAGATACGCAGTATTTT. This gives the protein CASSLVSDTQYF. The chain uses TRBV7-9 and TRBJ2-3; D is undetermined. This CDR3 comprises 12 residues. V dropped 1 base and J dropped 4 bases, with 3 bases sitting between them. Germline CDR1 SEHNR, CDR2 FQNEAQ (reference sequence).

This clonotype was seen ten or more times. The chain couples TRBV29-1 to TRBJ2-7, with D possibly being TRBD1 (6 bases). The V and J ends lost 7 bases and 2 bases respectively, with 9 bases between them. Germline CDR1 and CDR2: SQVTM and ANQGSEA. This CDR3 spans 11 amino acids. The chain's CDR3 is CSAGQPYEQYF. The CDR3 nucleotides are TGCAGCGCGGGACAACCCTACGAGCAGTACTTC.

The chain has TRBV12-3 or TRBV12-4 and TRBJ2-5; weak D call: TRBD1 (5 bases). V was shortened by 3 bases and J by 5 bases, with 10 bases between the two germline ends. CDR3 length: 13 residues. The CDR3 region is CASSFMGRETQYF. The CDR3 bases are TGTGCCAGCAGTTTTATGGGGCGGGAGACCCAGTACTTC.

This clonotype was detected many times. The gene calls are TRBV20-1 and TRBJ1-2; the D is unclear. Trimming stripped 3 bases from V and 4 bases from J, with 12 bases between. The germline V gene has CDR1 DFQATT and CDR2 SNEGSKA (reference sequence). CDR3 length equals 13 residues. For the CDR3, the DNA is TGCAGTGCTAGTCCTACCCAAGGCTATGGCTACACCTTC. Translation: CSASPTQGYGYTF.

At least ten counts were recorded for this clonotype. The chain uses TRBV12-3 or TRBV12-4 and TRBJ1-5; 11 bases agree with TRBD1. The CDR3 loop spans 15 amino acids. The trim removed 3 bases at V and 5 bases at J, leaving 3 bases unmatched. This CDR3 is CASSLGQGVDQPQHF. As DNA, the CDR3 is TGTGCCAGCAGTTTGGGACAGGGGGTGGATCAGCCCCAGCATTTT.